The 8 T cell receptor beta chains below come from one sample, sequenced in a study of CD4 T cells in relation to SARS-CoV-2 and coronaviruses. The antigens these receptors bind are not known. The unexposed donors gave CD4+ T cells in about 2011-2019, prior to COVID-19. CD4+ T cells were isolated from the cells after around 9 days of culture. Here immunoSEQ multiplex PCR was the method, and the copy in TCRdb shows in-frame clones only, minus some. Altogether roughly 30,000 clones are present, nearly 80% being singletons, with the ten largest covering approximately 20%. Sequencing was done on a sample of CD4+ T cells from PBMCs, cultured in vitro. Receptors originate from a human donor in good health.

The V call is TRBV30, the J call TRBJ1-1; 7 bases match TRBD1. CDR1 and CDR2 (germline): GTSNPN, SVGIG (reference sequence). V lost 4 bases to trimming and J lost 11 bases; unmatched junction nucleotides: 16. This CDR3 region has 14 residues. CDR3: CAWTVIMDRREAFF. The CDR3 nucleotides read TGTGCCTGGACAGTTATTATGGACAGGCGAGAGGCTTTCTTT.

This chain joins TRBV12-3 or TRBV12-4 and TRBJ1-3; tentative D call: TRBD1 (5 bases). This CDR3 spans 13 amino acids. V gave up 4 bases and J gave up 4 bases, with 8 bases separating them. CDR3 amino acids: CASSSRGGNTIYF. The CDR3 DNA reads as TGTGCCAGCAGTTCGCGGGGGGGAAACACCATATATTTT.

This chain's CDR3 is CASSFTAGGVDTQYF. The CDR3 nucleotides are TGCGCCAGCAGCTTCACAGCGGGGGGCGTAGATACGCAGTATTTT. The J gene is TRBJ2-3, the V gene TRBV4-3; TRBD2 aligns across 9 bases. Trimming removed 5 bases from V and 5 bases from J; junction bases left unmatched: 8. The CDR3 consists of 15 residues. Germline V gene sequence: CDR1 LGHNA, CDR2 YSLEER.

This clone was seen just once. The V gene is TRBV5-1, the J gene TRBJ1-2, with a possible D match to TRBD1 (5 bases). CDR1 SGHRS and CDR2 YFSETQ come from the germline V gene. V was pared by 0 bases and J by 9 bases, with 15 bases between. The CDR3 is made up of 14 amino acids. The CDR3 region has the DNA TGCGCCAGCAGCTTGGGTTCAGGGAGTTTCAGCTACACCTTC. Translating it yields CASSLGSGSFSYTF. The variable domain in full, completed from reference TRBV5-1 and TRBJ1-2, reads KAGVTQTPRYLIKTRGQQVTLSCSPISGHRSVSWYQQTPGQGLQFLFEYFSETQRNKGNFPGRFSGRQFSNSRSEMNVSTLELGDSALYLCASSLGSGSFSYTFGSGTRLTVV.

The V call is TRBV6-6, the J call TRBJ1-1; no firm D call. The CDR3 length is 13 residues. Trimming removed 8 bases from V and 1 base from J, with 11 bases in between. The V gene's germline CDR1 is MNHNY and CDR2 SVGAGI (reference sequence). The CDR3 region has the DNA TGTGCCAGCCTGGTGATCGAGAACACTGAAGCTTTCTTT. Translated: CASLVIENTEAFF.

The DNA for the CDR3 is TGTGCCAGCAACTTCGGGCAGTTAGCCGAGCAGTACTTC. This codes for CASNFGQLAEQYF. This chain connects TRBV28 to TRBJ2-7; D not certain. The V gene's germline CDR1 is MDHEN and CDR2 SYDVKM. V was clipped by 7 bases and J by 6 bases, with 16 bases between them. CDR3 length: 13 amino acids.

The chain uses TRBV7-2 and TRBJ2-7; tentative D call: TRBD1 (6 bases). CDR1 is SGHTA and CDR2 is FQGNSA in the germline V gene. The germline V and J ends were trimmed by 7 bases and 7 bases, with 20 bases remaining between them. This CDR3 is 14 amino acids long. For the CDR3, the DNA is TGTGCCAGCAACCAGGGGCAGACCGAGAGGGAGCAGTACTTC. The encoded protein is CASNQGQTEREQYF.

This chain connects TRBV5-1 to TRBJ2-7; a possible D gene is TRBD1 (6 bases). The germline gives CDR1 SGHRS, CDR2 YFSETQ. V was cut by 2 bases and J by 5 bases, with 8 bases left in between. This CDR3 spans 12 amino acids. The CDR3 nucleotides are TGCGCCAGCAGCTTCGGACAGAACGAGCAGTACTTC. Protein product: CASSFGQNEQYF.